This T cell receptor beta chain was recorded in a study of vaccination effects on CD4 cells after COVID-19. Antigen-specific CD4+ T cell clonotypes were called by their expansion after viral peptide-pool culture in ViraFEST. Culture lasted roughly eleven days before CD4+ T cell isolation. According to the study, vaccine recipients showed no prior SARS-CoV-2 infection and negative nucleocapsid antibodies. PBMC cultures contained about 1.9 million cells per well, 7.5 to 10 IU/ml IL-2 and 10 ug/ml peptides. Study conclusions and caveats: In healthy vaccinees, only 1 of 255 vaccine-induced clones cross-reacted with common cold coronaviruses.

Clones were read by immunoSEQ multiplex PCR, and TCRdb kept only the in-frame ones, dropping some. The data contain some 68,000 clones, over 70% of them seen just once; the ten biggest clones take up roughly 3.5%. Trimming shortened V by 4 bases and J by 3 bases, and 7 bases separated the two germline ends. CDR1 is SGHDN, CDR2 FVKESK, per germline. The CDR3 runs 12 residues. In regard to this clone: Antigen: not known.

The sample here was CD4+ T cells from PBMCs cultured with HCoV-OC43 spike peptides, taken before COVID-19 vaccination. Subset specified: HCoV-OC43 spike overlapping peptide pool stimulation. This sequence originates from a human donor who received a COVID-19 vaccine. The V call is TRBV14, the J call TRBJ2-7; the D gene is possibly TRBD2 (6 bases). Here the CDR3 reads CASSLGSYEQYV. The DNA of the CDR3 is TGTGCCAGCAGCCTCGGGAGCTACGAGCAGTACGTC.